This TCR beta chain was obtained from a study of blood T cell repertoires in COVID-19. Study as a whole: The cDNA or gDNA used as material had been derived from T cells, B-cell-depleted T cells, or PBMCs.

Unmatched junction bases numbered 8, after V lost 7 bases and J lost 7 bases. The CDR3 sequence is 14 residues long. Germline V gene lookup returns CDR1 SGHVT and CDR2 SQSDAQ. Methods used by the authors: Reference gene primers were amplified, and this amplification served to estimate nucleated cell counts. Repertoires were generated with immunoSEQ multiplex PCR, while TCRdb's copy carries only in-frame clones and drops some. From that table come the V and J calls and clone size; the DNA was used to work out D and trimming. The table lists approximately 150,000 clones, around 80% of them singletons. Specimen: peripheral blood. The origin of this receptor is a woman of 80 years or more with acute or convalescent COVID-19. This chain links TRBV7-4 with TRBJ1-4; 8 bases are shared with TRBD1. CDR3 sequence reads: CASTPGRGPEKLFF. The DNA of the CDR3 is TGTGCCAGCACCCCGGGCAGGGGGCCTGAAAAACTGTTTTTT.